The present TCR beta chain was sequenced within a study of cytomegalovirus exposure and HLA in healthy donors. Study observations and caveats: Among donors in an Asian-associated ancestry cluster, a later analysis reportedly found fewer N-insertions than the roughly 610-donor mean. A further, later analysis showed that HLA-associated TCR beta chains (compared with equally common others) were more clonally expanded. In an earlier analysis, about 90% or about 30%: the productive usage of most TCR beta V segments. TCR beta V- and J-gene trimming, according to a later analysis, was linked to a missense DCLRE1C variant.

V gave up 3 bases and J gave up 6 bases, with 11 bases separating them. The germline V gene encodes CDR1 LNHDA and CDR2 SQIVND (reference sequence). The CDR3 is 13 residues long. A multiplex PCR was run with 60 Vbeta primers and 13 Jbeta primers. Using immunoSEQ multiplex PCR, the repertoire was profiled, and TCRdb retains in-frame clones only, with some absent. With roughly 140,000 clones in the sample, the ten largest clones hold 2.7%. To note about this clone: No antigen is known for it.

The TCR comes from a man aged 40-49 years in good health and CMV-seronegative. V gene TRBV19 combines with J gene TRBJ1-2, with D maybe TRBD1 (5 bases). The source material was PBMCs. CDR3 sequence (DNA): TGTGCCAGTAGTATCGAAGCAGGGCATGGCTACACCTTC. Translation gives CASSIEAGHGYTF.